This T cell receptor (beta chain) was retrieved from a study of T cell changes during pregnancy in multiple sclerosis. Losses at the gene ends were 0 bases for V and 6 bases for J; bases not matched to a gene: 1. The CDR3 length is 14 residues. The V gene's germline CDR1 is MNHNY and CDR2 SVGAGI (reference sequence). This table comes from immunoSEQ multiplex PCR, and its TCRdb copy is limited to in-frame clones, with some not included. The sample lists roughly 79,000 clones, under 95% occurring once. The clonotype comes from a female donor with multiple sclerosis, enrolled in a pregnancy study. Sequencing used CD4+ T cells from peripheral blood mononuclear cells, obtained before pregnancy. The gene calls are TRBV6-6 and TRBJ2-2; 7 bases fit TRBD2. The CDR3 spells CASSYSGGAGELFF. CDR3 DNA sequence: TGTGCCAGCAGTTACTCGGGGGGGGCCGGGGAGCTGTTTTTT.